The rows below give T cell receptor beta chains drawn from one sample of a study of monozygotic twins with inflammatory bowel disease. TCRdb reworked the 5' RACE reads into one entry per CDR3 protein, no DNA. The repertoire table contains 440,000 or so distinct CDR3 sequences. Sequences were obtained from blood. The receptors stem from a human donor with ulcerative colitis or Crohn's disease, or a healthy co-twin of an affected twin (not recorded which). Each CDR3 is given with its conserved first and last residue.

len	v_gene	j_gene	CDR3aa
14	TRBV20-1	TRBJ2-7	CSARRTAISYEQYF
15	TRBV7-2	TRBJ1-5	CASSPWTGGNQPQHF
13	TRBV20-1	TRBJ2-7	CSVGLTNSYEQYF
12	TRBV30	TRBJ1-2	CAWRGIYYGYTF
14	TRBV7-8	TRBJ2-5	CASSLDGNEETQYF
15	TRBV7-8	TRBJ2-7	CASSLDRGLTYEEYF
17	TRBV7-2	TRBJ2-5	CASSLAGLAGDQETQYF
21	TRBV20-1	TRBJ2-4	CSARVERRTSGRAGAKNIQYF
14	TRBV5-5	TRBJ1-5	CASSHGQRYQPQHF
13	TRBV7-3	TRBJ1-3	CASSLDPGNTIYF
14	TRBV7-2	TRBJ1-6	CASSSRDSNSPLHF
15	TRBV5-1	TRBJ2-5	CASSFRREGGETQYF
13	TRBV20-1	TRBJ2-7	CSARTSGSHEQYF
15	TRBV12-3/TRBV12-4	TRBJ2-6	CASSPTGGGANVLTF
14	TRBV12-3/TRBV12-4	TRBJ1-6	CASTLSPAYSPLHF
14	TRBV7-6	TRBJ1-2	CASSGGGANYGYTF
14	TRBV14	TRBJ1-6	CASSHGTLGSPLHF
15	TRBV7-2	TRBJ2-2	CASSLRGLNTGELFF
13	TRBV3-1	TRBJ2-2	CASSQVITGELFF
13	TRBV15	TRBJ1-5	CATGEGVVQPQHF
16	TRBV5-1	TRBJ2-3	CASSLDGSGRVDTQYF
14	TRBV29-1	TRBJ2-1	CSVGLAGTFGEQFF
16	TRBV5-1	TRBJ2-7	CASSLVGSGGQGEQYF
12	TRBV28	TRBJ2-1	CATVGSYNEQFF
14	TRBV28	TRBJ2-5	CAGRGGLGGETQYF
14	TRBV12-3/TRBV12-4	TRBJ2-3	CASLETGGPYAQYF
18	TRBV18	TRBJ1-1	CASSREIIGGASDTEAFF
13	TRBV5-1	TRBJ2-2	CASSLEGPGELFF
13	TRBV6-1	TRBJ2-1	CASSEATPPEQFF
16	TRBV18	TRBJ2-5	CASSPPVGTGKETQYF
13	TRBV10-3	TRBJ2-5	CAISEAGDETQYF
15	TRBV6-5	TRBJ2-2	CASSSQGGSTGELFF
15	TRBV7-2	TRBJ2-6	CASSLGPSGANVLTF
17	TRBV29-1	TRBJ1-3	CSVAGSTGDRSGNTIYF
15	TRBV12-3/TRBV12-4	TRBJ1-5	CASSLKLRFNQPQHF
14	TRBV7-2	TRBJ2-3	CASRVGGPPDTQYF
14	TRBV2	TRBJ1-1	CASRGFTRTNEAFF
15	TRBV18	TRBJ1-2	CASSPPVNTYGGYTF
16	TRBV9	TRBJ2-6	CASSDRQLSGANVLTF
12	TRBV5-5	TRBJ2-3	CASSWMVDTQYF
14	TRBV12-3/TRBV12-4	TRBJ2-1	CASSPGLARYEQFF
14	TRBV12-3/TRBV12-4	TRBJ2-7	CASSQTSGRSEQYF
13	TRBV5-1	TRBJ2-7	CASSRQGLYEQYF
18	TRBV28	TRBJ2-1	CASSLPLGQGAIYNEQFF
15	TRBV7-6	TRBJ2-7	CASSLGVGISYEQYF